The clone carrying this T cell receptor beta chain was seen ten or more times. Its matching antigen is unknown. This specimen comes from a study of T-cell memory formation after mild COVID-19. Study at large: Largely donor-specific sequence clusters came from two donors. Whole-study findings and limits: The main location of contracting CD4+ clones was CM and EM, and that of contracting CD8+ clones was EMRA.

CDR1 is SQVTM, CDR2 ANQGSEA, per germline. The CDR3 extends over 11 amino acids. Trimming pared 4 bases from V and 5 bases from J, leaving 6 bases between. 5'RACE primed from the constant segment yielded TCR alpha and TCR beta cDNA libraries bearing sample barcodes and UMIs. TCRdb used MiXCR to reprocess the 5' RACE reads, holding one entry per CDR3 protein. This sample has 110,000 to 150,000 distinct CDR3 sequences; 20% to 25% occur once, and the top ten carry around 22%. The origin of this receptor is an adult woman who had mild COVID-19 (a few samples of this study predate the infection). Cell type and time point are not known. This sequence joins TRBV29-1 and TRBJ2-1; D call uncertain. Source material: PBMCs or a T cell subset sorted from them (not recorded which). For the CDR3, the DNA is TGCAGCGTTGTAGCAAACAATGAGCAGTTCTTC. It specifies CSVVANNEQFF.